The sequence of this T cell receptor beta chain was determined in a study of cytomegalovirus exposure and HLA in healthy donors (dated by TCRdb to 2017 to 2019). About the full investigation: An earlier analysis of 587 of the donors reported approximately 260 Gb of sequence data and 117 million unique TCR beta sequences obtained from 180 million or so T cells. A handful of DR-DQ haplotypes were treated as single units for association and clustering because of strong linkage in the cohort. The study aimed to test whether signatures of past pathogen exposure could be identified by cataloging public T cell receptors. On average, over 200,000 unique TCR beta nucleotide sequences were sequenced per donor among several hundred genotyped donors of the cohort, with roughly 18% of those sequences being non-productive. A later analysis re-examined previously published TCR beta repertoires from 500 to 700 donors and added high-resolution HLA genotyping to investigate patterns of TCR occurrence. The T cell repertoires of 666 subjects were profiled by immunosequencing and related to cytomegalovirus serostatus. Typing coverage differed by locus: A, B, C, DRB1 and DQB1 were typed in roughly 629-640 donors, DQA1 in 522, DPA1 in some 570, and DPB1 in 400 to 490. All discovery cohort repertoires had been generated on a single sequencing platform. Along with the roughly 610-subject first cohort, a separate validation cohort of around 120 different subjects was used. Class I and class II HLA loci were covered by the typing at four-digit resolution. Rather than drawing on any new phenotypic data, the later analysis identified candidate immune exposures from TCR beta sequences and the way those sequences occurred across donors. High-throughput TCR immunosequencing, statistical association of individual TCRs with disease status, and machine learning were combined to predict cytomegalovirus infection status. Roughly 310 gigabases of sequencing data and approximately 84 million unique TCR sequences were included in an early release covering roughly 700 HLA-typed donors. Donor age, sex, ethnicity and CMV serostatus were compiled together with the repertoire data. Genome-wide SNP genotypes for about three fifths of the 666 donors were used in a later genetic analysis, which treated that subset as a discovery cohort. To decide whether each TCR beta V gene segment behaved as functional or pseudogenic, an earlier analysis of 587 of the donors relied on high-throughput TCR beta sequencing. Of the 350 to 450 genotyped donors, approximately 80% were placed in the genetic ancestry cluster associated with self-reported Caucasian donors. Here is what the overall study found, with its caveats: According to a later analysis, most CMV-associated TCR beta chains appeared to be HLA-restricted, and the HLA associations seemed to be driven largely by CMV exposure. The cohort was sequenced for TCR beta chains only, and without alpha or paired-chain data the features that could be detected were limited. A later analysis found that HLA-associated TCR beta chains were more clonally expanded and had lower generation probabilities than equally common non-associated chains. A later genetic analysis reported fewer N-insertions in productive TCRs among donors in an Asian-associated ancestry cluster than the roughly 640-donor mean. A few of the identified cytomegalovirus-associated TCR beta chains were confirmed in vitro to be specific for cytomegalovirus antigens. A later analysis reported that several top co-occurrence clusters appeared linked to parvovirus B19, influenza, CMV and Epstein-Barr virus. For the cohort, immune exposure information was limited to CMV serostatus. Because counts were too low, seventeen rarely observed V segments, including chromosome 9 orphons, were left out of the earlier analysis of 500 to 650 of the donors. Specific HLA alleles were associated with 16,951 TCR beta sequences at a false discovery rate of 0.05 in a later analysis. An association between a missense DCLRE1C variant and V-gene and J-gene trimming of TCR beta chains was found in a later genetic analysis and replicated in an independent cohort. In the study, approximately 160 TCR beta chains were listed as associated with cytomegalovirus. A cluster of highly shared sequence variants was judged likely to represent a technical artifact of the sequencing pipeline. Cytomegalovirus status was reported to be diagnosed by the classifier with high specificity and sensitivity in both the original and validation cohorts. It was suggested by the authors that the approach could potentially be generalized to other disease states and immunological phenotypes. According to a later analysis, TCR association rates differed among HLA loci, with DRB1 alleles showing the most associated TCRs and HLA-C alleles showing the fewest. Because some donors lacked HLA typing at each locus, the association tests relied only on the typed subset. In an earlier analysis of about 540 of the donors, most TCR beta V segments were observed in productive rearrangements about 87% or about 30% of the time, broadly matching IMGT annotations. Most TCR sequences were seen in very few donors, while some public TCRs were found in many individuals. When HLA alleles, especially DR and DQ, strongly co-occurred, attributing TCR associations to individual alleles was difficult. Linkage disequilibrium might explain the correlated functional status among segregating V segments, but an unknown experimental factor could not be ruled out. Sequencing depth was assumed to be roughly uniform across donors in the presence/absence analyses, though that assumption may not hold. A further reported finding was that TCR beta sequences accurately predicted the HLA-A and HLA-B alleles for most subjects in the first cohort. Some IMGT-functional V segments, including TRBV6-2 and TRBV6-3, could not be distinguished by the 87-base-pair reads and were therefore excluded.

Relative to germline, V is 4 bases shorter and J is 0 bases shorter, with 7 bases between their ends. Reading from cysteine to phenylalanine, the CDR3 counts 14 amino acids. Of all the DNA, just the CDR3 is kept, 42 bases in frame from base 1. The CDR1 and CDR2 encoded by the germline V gene are LGHNT and FRNRAP. Library prep was done by the immunoSEQ multiplex PCR assay. For the multiplex PCR, a mixture combining 60 forward primers for TCR Vbeta segments and 13 reverse primers for TCR Jbeta segments was used. Amplification of the CDR3 region of rearranged TCR beta genes was performed with a multiplex PCR assay on genomic DNA. The Illumina HiSeq System was used to sequence the amplified TCR beta libraries as 87-base-pair reads. The original methods were these. In a later analysis, about 80 million unique TCR beta chains were counted across the roughly 670 repertoires, and about 10 million of these chains were shared by at least two donors. To remove PCR and sequencing errors, raw reads were error-corrected and collapsed into unique sequences using a nearest-neighbor algorithm that merged closely related sequences. To assign V, D and J gene segments, CDR3 sequences were aligned to IMGT reference sequences. For a sequence to be retained, at least a six-nucleotide match to both a V gene segment and a J gene segment was required. A rearrangement counted as productive if the CDR3 had no stop codons and remained in frame with V and J, and every other rearrangement counted as non-productive. Following IMGT convention, CDR3 was defined as the stretch from the second conserved V-encoded cysteine up to the conserved J-encoded phenylalanine. The earlier analysis of fewer than 750 of the donors excluded sequences that lacked an unambiguous match to a single V gene segment. In an earlier analysis of 587 of the donors, a V segment was called functional when productive rearrangements were above 56.7%, and segregating when the standard deviation between donors exceeded 5%. A statistical classification framework was developed to diagnose cytomegalovirus status using the catalog of TCR beta chain sequences. A later analysis assigned V and J genes by comparing TCR nucleotide sequences with IMGT/GENE-DB human TR gene sequences. Using the TCRdist pipeline, a later analysis assigned CDR3 sequences along with most-parsimonious VDJ recombination scenarios. In a later analysis, each TCR beta chain was defined by its CDR3 amino acid sequence together with its V-gene family, and reads lacking a unique V-gene family were excluded. As a way to deal with suspected cross-contamination and a sequencing artifact, a later analysis dropped 450 to 700 nucleotide sequences that were highly shared and had low generation probability. In a later analysis, a clonal expansion index was calculated for each public chain from normalized within-repertoire ranks of inferred template counts. Generation probabilities in a later analysis came from a VDJ recombination model fitted to out-of-frame rearrangements, and those results were checked against IGoR. In a later analysis, TCR-TCR, TCR-HLA and TCR-CMV co-occurrence was scored with hypergeometric tests, and a repertoire-size bias correction was applied to TCR pairs. In a later analysis, false discovery rates were estimated by permuting HLA or CMV assignments 20 times. A later analysis grouped co-occurring TCRs with DBSCAN, adding TCRdist sequence similarity when clustering within HLA-allele-positive subsets. Repertoires with fewer than 30,000 or more than 120,000 public chains were left out of co-occurrence clustering, as were five repertoires with anomalous nucleotide sharing. TCRdb provides this immuneACCESS table in a form limited to in-frame rearrangements. Some clones are lacking; in checked studies, under half of them reflect an unresolved V gene, and why the rest are absent is not known. V, J and clone size reflect that table, while D and trimming were determined from the DNA. For this sample there are some 160,000 clones; around four fifths appear just once. The top ten clonotypes cover over 1.1% of the sample.

In total, fewer than 750 healthy bone marrow donors made up the cohort. At the time of sampling, every cohort member was nominally healthy, though immune exposures that went unrecorded were likely present. The donor was CMV seronegative and belonged to the group of around 350 seronegative cohort members. Each donor provided a peripheral blood sample, and peripheral blood mononuclear cells were used for TCR beta sequencing. The Qiagen DNeasy Blood Extraction Kit was used to extract genomic DNA from the blood cell samples. The sample holds a few counts of this clone. Its antigen remains unidentified. Base qualities are missing; no much larger clone stands one base away.

This TCR was recovered from a male donor in good health and CMV-seronegative. The sequencing input was PBMCs. The rearrangement combines TRBV12-5 with TRBJ2-1; the D segment could be TRBD2, given 5 matching bases. CDR3 region: CASGSGSSYNEQFF. The nucleotide sequence reads TGTGCTAGTGGTTCGGGGAGCTCCTACAATGAGCAGTTCTTC. The CDR3 plus the reference TRBV12-5 and TRBJ2-1 genes for the other parts give the full variable domain: DARVTQTPRHKVTEMGQEVTMRCQPILGHNTVFWYRQTMMQGLELLAYFRNRAPLDDSGMPKDRFSAEMPDATLATLKIQPSEPRDSAVYFCASGSGSSYNEQFFGPGTRLTVL.